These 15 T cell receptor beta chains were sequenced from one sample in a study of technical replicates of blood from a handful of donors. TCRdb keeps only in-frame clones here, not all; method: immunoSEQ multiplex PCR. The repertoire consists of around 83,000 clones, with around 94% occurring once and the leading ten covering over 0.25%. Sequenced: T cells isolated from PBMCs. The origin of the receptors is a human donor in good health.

CDR3 region: CASSLADITSGSYEQYF. CDR3 DNA: TGTGCCAGCAGCTTGGCCGATATAACTAGCGGTTCCTACGAGCAGTACTTC. The chain joins TRBV5-8 to TRBJ2-7, with 8 bases aligning to TRBD2. V was clipped by 0 bases and J by 1 base; unmatched bases: 9. CDR1 and CDR2 (germline): SGHTS, YDEGEE. The length of the CDR3 is 17 residues.

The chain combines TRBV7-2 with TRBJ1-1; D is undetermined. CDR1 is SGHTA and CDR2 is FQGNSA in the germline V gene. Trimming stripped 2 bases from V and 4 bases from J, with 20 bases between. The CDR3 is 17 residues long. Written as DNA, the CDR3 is TGTGCCAGCAGCTTATACGCGGGCGCGGGAGTAAGCACTGAAGCTTTCTTT. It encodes CASSLYAGAGVSTEAFF.

The chain's CDR3 is CASSPVATNEKLFF. In nucleotides, the CDR3 is TGTGCCAGCAGCCCGGTTGCAACTAATGAAAAACTGTTTTTT. The V and J genes are TRBV11-3 and TRBJ1-4; no clear D. The CDR3 extends over 14 amino acids. Trimming removed 5 bases from V and 0 bases from J, with 7 bases in between. Germline CDR1 SGHNT, CDR2 YENEEA. Supplemented by reference TRBV11-3 and TRBJ1-4, the full variable domain reads EAGVVQSPRYKIIEKKQPVAFWCNPISGHNTLYWYLQNLGQGPELLIRYENEEAVDDSQLPKDRFSAERLKGVDSTLKIQPAELGDSAVYLCASSPVATNEKLFFGSGTQLSVL.

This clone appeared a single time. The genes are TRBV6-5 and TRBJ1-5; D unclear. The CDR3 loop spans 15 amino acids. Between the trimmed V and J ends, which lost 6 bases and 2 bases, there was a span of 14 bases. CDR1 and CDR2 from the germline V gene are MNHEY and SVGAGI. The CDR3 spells CASRSEPGGNQPQHF. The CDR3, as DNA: TGTGCCAGCAGATCGGAGCCGGGAGGCAATCAGCCCCAGCATTTT.

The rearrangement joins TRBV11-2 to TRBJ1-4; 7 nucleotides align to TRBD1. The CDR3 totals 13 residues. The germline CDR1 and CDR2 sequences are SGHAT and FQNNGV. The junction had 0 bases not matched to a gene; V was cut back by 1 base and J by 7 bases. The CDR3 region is CASSLGQGEKLFF. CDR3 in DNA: TGTGCCAGCAGCTTAGGACAGGGTGAAAAACTGTTTTTT.

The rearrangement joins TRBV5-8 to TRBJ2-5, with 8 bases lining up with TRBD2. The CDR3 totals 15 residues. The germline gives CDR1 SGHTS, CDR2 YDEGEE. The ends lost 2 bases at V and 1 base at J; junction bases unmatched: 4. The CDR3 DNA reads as TGTGCCAGCAGCTTAGTAACTAGCGGCCAAGAGACCCAGTACTTC. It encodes CASSLVTSGQETQYF. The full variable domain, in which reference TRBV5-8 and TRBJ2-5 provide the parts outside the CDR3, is EAGVTQSPTHLIKTRGQQATLRCSPISGHTSVYWYQQALGLGLQFLLWYDEGEERNRGNFPPRFSGRQFPNYSSELNVNALELEDSALYLCASSLVTSGQETQYFGPGTRLLVL.

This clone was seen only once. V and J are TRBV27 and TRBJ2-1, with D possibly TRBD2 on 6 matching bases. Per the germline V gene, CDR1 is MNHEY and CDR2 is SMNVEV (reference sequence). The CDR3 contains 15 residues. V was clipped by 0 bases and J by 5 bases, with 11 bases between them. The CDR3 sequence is CASSLSSGANNEQFF. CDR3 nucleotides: TGTGCCAGCAGTTTATCCTCGGGAGCTAACAATGAGCAGTTCTTC.

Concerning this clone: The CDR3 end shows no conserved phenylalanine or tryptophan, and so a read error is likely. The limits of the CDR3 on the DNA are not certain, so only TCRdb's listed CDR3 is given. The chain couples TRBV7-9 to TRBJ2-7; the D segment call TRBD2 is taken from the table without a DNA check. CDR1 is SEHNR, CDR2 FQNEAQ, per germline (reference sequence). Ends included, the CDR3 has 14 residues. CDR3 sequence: CASSPELPSGMVNL.

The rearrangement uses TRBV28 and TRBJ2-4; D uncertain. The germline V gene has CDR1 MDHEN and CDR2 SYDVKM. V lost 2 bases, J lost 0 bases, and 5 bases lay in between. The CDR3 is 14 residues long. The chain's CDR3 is CASSLRSAKNIQYF. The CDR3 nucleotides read TGTGCCAGCAGTTTACGGTCAGCCAAAAACATTCAGTACTTC.

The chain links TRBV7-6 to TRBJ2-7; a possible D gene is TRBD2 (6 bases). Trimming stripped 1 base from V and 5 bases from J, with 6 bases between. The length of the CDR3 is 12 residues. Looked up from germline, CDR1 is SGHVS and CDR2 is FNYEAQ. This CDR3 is CASSLGRDEQYF. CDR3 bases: TGTGCCAGCAGCTTAGGGAGGGACGAGCAGTACTTC.

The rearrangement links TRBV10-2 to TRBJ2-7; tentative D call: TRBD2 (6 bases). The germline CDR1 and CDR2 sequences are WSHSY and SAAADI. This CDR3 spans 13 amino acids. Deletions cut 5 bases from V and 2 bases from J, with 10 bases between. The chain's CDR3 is CASSRLGPYEQYF. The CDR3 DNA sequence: TGCGCCAGCAGTCGACTAGGCCCCTACGAGCAGTACTTC.

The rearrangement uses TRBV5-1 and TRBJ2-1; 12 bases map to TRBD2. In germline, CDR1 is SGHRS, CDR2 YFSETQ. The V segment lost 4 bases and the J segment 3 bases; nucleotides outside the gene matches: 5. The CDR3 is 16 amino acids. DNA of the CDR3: TGCGCCAGCAGCCCTCGACTAGCGGGAGACTACAATGAGCAGTTCTTC. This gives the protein CASSPRLAGDYNEQFF. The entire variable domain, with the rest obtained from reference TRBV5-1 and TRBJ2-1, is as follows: KAGVTQTPRYLIKTRGQQVTLSCSPISGHRSVSWYQQTPGQGLQFLFEYFSETQRNKGNFPGRFSGRQFSNSRSEMNVSTLELGDSALYLCASSPRLAGDYNEQFFGPGTRLTVL.

The CDR3 loop is CASSPQGANTEAFF. In DNA, the CDR3 is TGTGCCAGCAGCCCACAGGGAGCGAACACTGAAGCTTTCTTT. The chain carries TRBV9 and TRBJ1-1; TRBD1 might be the D (6 bases). Looked up from germline, CDR1 is SGDLS and CDR2 is YYNGEE. The V end was cut by 4 bases, the J end by 1 base, with 11 bases between. CDR3 length equals 14 residues. Combining the CDR3 with reference TRBV9 and TRBJ1-1 gives the whole variable domain DSGVTQTPKHLITATGQRVTLRCSPRSGDLSVYWYQQSLDQGLQFLIQYYNGEERAKGNILERFSAQQFPDLHSELNLSSLELGDSALYFCASSPQGANTEAFFGQGTRLTVV.

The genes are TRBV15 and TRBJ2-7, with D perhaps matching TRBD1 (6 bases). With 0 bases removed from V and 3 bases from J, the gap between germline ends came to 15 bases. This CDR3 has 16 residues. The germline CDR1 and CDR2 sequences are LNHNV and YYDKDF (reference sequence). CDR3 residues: CATSRDRDIPNYEQYF. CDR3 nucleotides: TGTGCCACCAGCAGAGATCGGGACATACCTAACTACGAGCAGTACTTC.

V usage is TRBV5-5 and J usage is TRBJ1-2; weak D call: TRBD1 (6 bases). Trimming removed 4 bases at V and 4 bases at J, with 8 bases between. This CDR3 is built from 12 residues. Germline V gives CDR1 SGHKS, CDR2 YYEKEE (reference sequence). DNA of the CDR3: TGTGCCAGCAGCCCAGGGGTCTATGGCTACACCTTC. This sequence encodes CASSPGVYGYTF.